The TCR beta chain under discussion was sequenced for a study of blood T cell repertoires in COVID-19. The method was immunoSEQ multiplex PCR; TCRdb's version includes in-frame clones alone and lacks a portion of them. The sample holds some 38,000 clones, nearly 90% seen once. Looked up from germline, CDR1 is MDHEN and CDR2 is SYDVKM. The CDR3 has 15 residues. V lost 7 bases, J lost 6 bases, and 19 bases lay in between. The material sequenced was peripheral blood. The clonotype was recovered from a man in his sixties with active or convalescent COVID-19. The chain uses TRBV28 and TRBJ1-5; a possible D gene is TRBD1 (5 bases). The CDR3: CASNPHRGVGQPQHF. Written as DNA, the CDR3 is TGTGCCAGCAACCCCCATCGGGGGGTCGGTCAGCCCCAGCATTTT.